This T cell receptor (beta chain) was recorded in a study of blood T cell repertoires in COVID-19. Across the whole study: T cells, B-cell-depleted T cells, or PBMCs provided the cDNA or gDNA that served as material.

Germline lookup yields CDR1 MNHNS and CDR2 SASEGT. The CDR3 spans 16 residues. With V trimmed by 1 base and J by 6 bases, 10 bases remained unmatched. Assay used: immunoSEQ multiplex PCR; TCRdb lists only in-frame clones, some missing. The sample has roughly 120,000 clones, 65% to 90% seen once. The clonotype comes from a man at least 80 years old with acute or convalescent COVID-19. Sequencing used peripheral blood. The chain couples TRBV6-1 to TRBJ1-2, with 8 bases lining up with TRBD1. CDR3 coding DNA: TGTGCCAGCAGTGAAGGTCGGACAGGGAAGCTGGATGGCTACACCTTC. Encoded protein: CASSEGRTGKLDGYTF.